Each of the 26 T cell receptor beta chains below was sequenced from the same sample in a study of blood T cell repertoires in COVID-19 (dated by TCRdb to the early 2020s). Library prep was done by the immunoSEQ multiplex PCR assay. The table was pulled from immuneACCESS by TCRdb, which kept in-frame rearrangements only. Such tables lose some clones; where checked, under half of the loss comes from unresolved V genes, and the rest has no known cause. Counted in this sample were roughly 200,000 clones; approximately 83% of them appeared once. Around 25% of the sample lies in the top ten. Sequenced material: peripheral blood. The source is a man aged 35 to 55 with acute or convalescent COVID-19.

This chain uses TRBV30 with TRBJ2-3, with 14 positions matching TRBD2. Per germline, CDR1 GTSNPN and CDR2 SVGIG (reference sequence). CDR3 length equals 14 residues. The J segment lost 5 bases and the V segment lost 4 bases, leaving 2 bases of the junction unmatched. CDR3 DNA: TGTGCCTGGACTGGGACTAGCGGGAGAGATACGCAGTATTTT. Amino acids: CAWTGTSGRDTQYF. Supplemented by reference TRBV30 and TRBJ2-3, the full variable domain reads SQTIHQWPATLVQPVGSPLSLECTVEGTSNPNLYWYRQAAGRGLQLLFYSVGIGQISSEVPQNLSASRPQDRQFILSSKKLLLSDSGFYLCAWTGTSGRDTQYFGPGTRLTVL.

This chain uses TRBV9 with TRBJ1-2, with 8 bases fitting TRBD1. The J segment lost 9 bases and the V segment lost 3 bases, leaving 4 bases of the junction unmatched. The V gene's germline CDR1 is SGDLS and CDR2 YYNGEE. CDR3 length: 12 amino acids. CDR3 sequence (DNA): TGTGCCAGCAGCGGCCAGGGGGCTAGCTACACCTTC. This sequence encodes CASSGQGASYTF. The entire variable domain, with the rest obtained from reference TRBV9 and TRBJ1-2, is as follows: DSGVTQTPKHLITATGQRVTLRCSPRSGDLSVYWYQQSLDQGLQFLIQYYNGEERAKGNILERFSAQQFPDLHSELNLSSLELGDSALYFCASSGQGASYTFGSGTRLTVV.

The chain links TRBV6-5 to TRBJ2-7; unclear D gene. Trimming left V 6 bases short and J 0 bases short, with 9 bases between. The CDR3 is 13 amino acids. In germline, CDR1 is MNHEY, CDR2 SVGAGI. In DNA, the CDR3 is TGTGCCAGCAGAACCCTAACCTCCTACGAGCAGTACTTC. It codes for CASRTLTSYEQYF.

This clone was found a few times. For the CDR3, the DNA is TGCAGCGTTGCGCGGGCAGGGAACACTGAAGCTTTCTTT. This codes for CSVARAGNTEAFF. V is TRBV29-1 and J is TRBJ1-1; D call uncertain. The CDR3 covers 13 residues. Trimming cost V 4 bases and J 1 base, with 10 bases left between them. Germline V gives CDR1 SQVTM, CDR2 ANQGSEA. The whole variable domain, filled in from reference TRBV29-1 and TRBJ1-1, reads SAVISQKPSRDICQRGTSLTIQCQVDSQVTMMFWYRQQPGQSLTLIATANQGSEATYESGFVIDKFPISRPNLTFSTLTVSNMSPEDSSIYLCSVARAGNTEAFFGQGTRLTVV.

The chain combines TRBV6-6 with TRBJ2-5; possibly TRBD1 for D (8 bases). Germline values: CDR1 MNHNY, CDR2 SVGAGI (reference sequence). The V end was cut by 5 bases, the J end by 5 bases, with 15 bases between. The CDR3 has 14 amino acids. CDR3 bases: TGTGCCAGCAGTCCGGCACAGGGGGGGGAGACCCAGTACTTC. Translation gives CASSPAQGGETQYF.

The sample holds a few counts of this clone. The chain carries TRBV4-1 and TRBJ1-1; D is undetermined. Deletions cut 4 bases from V and 4 bases from J, with 19 bases between. The CDR3 spans 16 residues. Germline CDR1 reads MGHRA; CDR2 reads YSYEKL. The CDR3 coding sequence is TGCGCCAGCAGCCCAAGAGGGCGGGCTCGGTCCACTGAAGCTTTCTTT. Translating it yields CASSPRGRARSTEAFF.

The chain employs TRBV18 and TRBJ1-1, with D maybe TRBD1 (6 bases). V shed 3 bases and J shed 3 bases, with 14 bases lying between them. CDR1 is KGHSH, CDR2 LQKENI, per germline. This CDR3 spans 15 amino acids. The CDR3 DNA is TGTGCCAGCTCACCCGAACAGGGCGGGTACACTGAAGCTTTCTTT. This gives the protein CASSPEQGGYTEAFF.

The chain uses TRBV21-1 and TRBJ2-7; the table's D call TRBD2 went unverified against the DNA. TRBV21-1 is a documented pseudogene. This CDR3 has 15 amino acids. The CDR3 nucleotides read TGTGCCAGCAGCAAAGAGAGCGGAAACTCCTACGAGCAGTACTTC. Its translation: CASSKESGNSYEQYF.

The chain uses TRBV18 and TRBJ1-1; D perhaps matches TRBD1 (5 bases). Trimming pared 8 bases from V and 3 bases from J, leaving 16 bases between. Germline lookup yields CDR1 KGHSH and CDR2 LQKENI. The CDR3 consists of 14 residues. The CDR3 DNA is TGTGCCAGCGCCCGCGGGGGTCGAGACACTGAAGCTTTCTTT. It codes for CASARGGRDTEAFF.

This clone was seen a handful of times. This chain links TRBV11-2 with TRBJ2-7, with D maybe TRBD1 (5 bases). Trimming pared 5 bases from V and 2 bases from J, leaving 16 bases between. Germline V gene data show CDR1 as SGHAT and CDR2 as FQNNGV. There are 15 residues in the CDR3. As DNA, the CDR3 is TGTGCCAGCAGCGGTAGCTTGGGGCGCGCCTACGAGCAGTACTTC. Its protein product is CASSGSLGRAYEQYF.

The V gene is TRBV7-2, the J gene TRBJ2-3, with TRBD2 identical over 11 bases. J gave up 2 bases and V 1 base, and 2 bases lay outside the gene matches. The CDR3 covers 16 residues. Germline V gene lookup returns CDR1 SGHTA and CDR2 FQGNSA. Here the CDR3 reads CASSLGLAGPTDTQYF. The CDR3, as DNA: TGTGCCAGCAGCTTAGGACTAGCGGGACCCACAGATACGCAGTATTTT.

This chain joins TRBV27 and TRBJ2-1; TRBD2 matches 13 bases. The CDR3 loop spans 19 amino acids. Germline-derived CDR1 and CDR2 are MNHEY and SMNVEV (reference sequence). With V trimmed by 4 bases and J by 1 base, 10 bases remained unmatched. The CDR3 nucleotides are TGTGCCAGCAGTTCGCAACGGACTAGCGGGAGTACTTCCTACAATGAGCAGTTCTTC. It is translated as CASSSQRTSGSTSYNEQFF.

The chain uses TRBV14 and TRBJ2-1, with D tentatively TRBD2 (5 bases). The V and J ends lost 4 bases and 2 bases respectively, with 9 bases between them. The CDR3 is 14 residues long. The V gene's germline CDR1 is SGHDN and CDR2 FVKESK. DNA of the CDR3: TGTGCCAGCAGCCGCGGGTTCACCTACAATGAGCAGTTCTTC. It codes for CASSRGFTYNEQFF.

This chain uses TRBV29-1 with TRBJ2-1, with 14 positions matching TRBD2. There are 13 residues in the CDR3. Germline CDR1 SQVTM, CDR2 ANQGSEA. Unmatched junction bases numbered 5, after V lost 3 bases and J lost 13 bases. The DNA for the CDR3 is TGCAGCGTTGACCCGACTAGCGGGAGGGCCCAGTTCTTC. It translates to CSVDPTSGRAQFF.

The chain has TRBV6-6 and TRBJ1-6, with 7 bases fitting TRBD1. Looked up from germline, CDR1 is MNHNY and CDR2 is SVGAGI (reference sequence). The V segment lost 6 bases and the J segment 6 bases; nucleotides outside the gene matches: 5. The CDR3 covers 14 residues. CDR3 DNA sequence: TGTGCCAGCAGCCGGGACAGCGGTAATTCACCCCTCCACTTT. This gives the protein CASSRDSGNSPLHF.

The rearrangement uses TRBV6-2 or TRBV6-3 and TRBJ2-7, with a weak D call TRBD1 (6 bases). The germline V and J ends were trimmed by 0 bases and 3 bases, with 12 bases remaining between them. Germline V CDR1 and CDR2: MNHEY, SVGEGT. The CDR3 is made up of 15 amino acids. CDR3 sequence: CASSYSMGANYEQYF. The CDR3 DNA reads TGTGCCAGCAGTTACTCGATGGGGGCTAACTACGAGCAGTACTTC.

The chain couples TRBV7-9 to TRBJ2-5, with a tentative D call TRBD2 (5 bases). The CDR3 length is 14 residues. Germline values: CDR1 SEHNR, CDR2 FQNEAQ (reference sequence). Trimming stripped 4 bases from V and 1 base from J, with 10 bases between. The CDR3 DNA is TGTGCCAGCAGCTCTTCCGGGATCCAAGAGACCCAGTACTTC. It codes for CASSSSGIQETQYF.

The rearrangement links TRBV9 to TRBJ2-7, with 10 positions matching TRBD2. The CDR3 length is 14 residues. V lost 4 bases, J lost 4 bases, and 5 bases stayed unmatched. Germline loops: CDR1 SGDLS, CDR2 YYNGEE. The CDR3 nucleotides read TGTGCCAGCAGCCCTGGACTAGCGGAATACGAGCAGTACTTC. It is translated as CASSPGLAEYEQYF.

The chain links TRBV13 to TRBJ1-4, with no clear D. The CDR3 length is 13 residues. Per the germline V gene, CDR1 is PRHDT and CDR2 is FYEKMQ (reference sequence). V lost 5 bases and J 7 bases, leaving 11 bases between the germline ends. The CDR3 DNA reads as TGTGCCAGCAGCCCACAGCGGGGTGAAAAACTGTTTTTT. Amino acids: CASSPQRGEKLFF.

This chain uses TRBV28 with TRBJ1-2; TRBD1 matches at 7 bases. Germline-derived CDR1 and CDR2 are MDHEN and SYDVKM. Unmatched junction bases numbered 2, after V lost 0 bases and J lost 4 bases. This CDR3 has 14 amino acids. CDR3 in DNA: TGTGCCAGCAGTTTATGGACAGGGCCCTATGGCTACACCTTC. Residues: CASSLWTGPYGYTF.

This chain joins TRBV7-9 and TRBJ2-3; 10 positions agree with TRBD2. The V segment lost 5 bases and the J segment 3 bases; nucleotides outside the gene matches: 8. The CDR3 runs 16 residues. From germline, CDR1 is SEHNR and CDR2 FQNEAQ (reference sequence). CDR3 nucleotide sequence: TGTGCCAGCAGCGAGCTAGCGGGAGCGAGGACAGATACGCAGTATTTT. It encodes CASSELAGARTDTQYF.

This chain links TRBV20-1 with TRBJ1-1; D ambiguous. The CDR3 is made up of 11 amino acids. The V end was cut by 6 bases, the J end by 1 base, with 6 bases between. Germline assignment: CDR1 DFQATT and CDR2 SNEGSKA (reference sequence). In DNA form, the CDR3 reads TGCAGTGCATCAGAGAACACTGAAGCTTTCTTT. As protein: CSASENTEAFF.

The chain has TRBV2 and TRBJ1-5; D unclear. The CDR3 has 14 residues. Germline lookup yields CDR1 SNHLY and CDR2 FYNNEI. Trimming removed 6 bases at V and 7 bases at J, with 16 bases between. The CDR3 DNA reads as TGTGCCAGCAGCCCCGACGGAGGAAGGCAGCCCCAGCATTTT. This translates into CASSPDGGRQPQHF.

The chain recombines TRBV6-1 with TRBJ2-7, with no clear D. Trimming cost V 0 bases and J 3 bases, with 6 bases left between them. The CDR3 covers 13 residues. Germline CDR1 reads MNHNS; CDR2 reads SASEGT. The CDR3 is CASSEAWSYEQYF. The CDR3 region has the DNA TGTGCCAGCAGTGAAGCCTGGAGCTACGAGCAGTACTTC.

V is TRBV2 and J is TRBJ1-1; D may be TRBD1 (6 bases). This CDR3 spans 14 amino acids. Trimming removed 6 bases at V and 11 bases at J, with 22 bases between. Germline V CDR1 and CDR2: SNHLY, FYNNEI. The CDR3 DNA reads TGTGCCAGCAGCGACTCCCGGGGGGCGATGACCGCTTTCTTT. As protein: CASSDSRGAMTAFF.

The CDR3, as DNA: TGCGCCAGCAGCCCCGTAGCGGGGACCTACAATGAGCAGTTCTTC. Its translation is CASSPVAGTYNEQFF. The chain uses TRBV5-1 and TRBJ2-1; 8 bases are a match to TRBD2. Germline trimming cut 4 bases from V and 2 bases from J; bases unmatched to any gene: 5. CDR3 length equals 15 residues. CDR1 is SGHRS and CDR2 is YFSETQ in the germline V gene.